These 25 T cell receptor beta chains share one sample of origin, sequenced in a study of human CD8 memory T cell subsets. Generation of TCR beta libraries used UMI-labeled 5' RACE. From its re-call of the 5' RACE reads, TCRdb lists each CDR3 protein once, without DNA. There are thousands of distinct CDR3 sequences in the sample, with about 16% held by the top ten. TPEX cells, early memory CD8+ T cells with exhausted-like traits, were CCR7+ PD-1+ TIGIT+. What was sequenced was CD8+ T cells from PBMCs. The receptors derive from a human donor in good health.

The chain has TRBV7-2 and TRBJ2-2; TCRdb indicates TRBD1, and absent DNA this call remains unverified. This CDR3 is built from 14 residues. Germline CDR1 SGHTA, CDR2 FQGNSA. The CDR3 here is CASSLAGGTGELFF.

Here the CDR3 reads CASSPPRSGWGASLQFF. The chain recombines TRBV18 with TRBJ2-1; TCRdb's D gene call, TRBD2, goes unchecked for lack of DNA. The CDR3 has 17 residues. Germline V lookup: CDR1 KGHSH, CDR2 LQKENI. Based on the CDR3 plus reference TRBV18 and TRBJ2-1, the full variable domain is NAGVMQNPRHLVRRRGQEARLRCSPMKGHSHVYWYRQLPEEGLKFMVYLQKENIIDESGMPKERFSAEFPKEGPSILRIQQVVRGDSAAYFCASSPPRSGWGASLQFFGPGTRLTVL.

This chain connects TRBV7-7 to TRBJ2-1; with no DNA, the TCRdb D assignment of TRBD2 cannot be verified. The V gene's germline CDR1 is SSHAT and CDR2 FNYEAQ (reference sequence). The CDR3 contains 16 residues. The CDR3 spells CASSSGGFGSYNEQFF.

The chain has TRBV7-2 and TRBJ2-1; without DNA, the TCRdb call of TRBD2 cannot be checked. CDR1 is SGHTA and CDR2 is FQGNSA in the germline V gene. The CDR3 spans 13 residues. CDR3 in amino acids: CASRPSGRDEQFF.

V is TRBV7-9 and J is TRBJ2-2; without DNA, the TCRdb call of TRBD1 cannot be checked. CDR3 length equals 15 residues. Germline loops: CDR1 SEHNR, CDR2 FQNEAQ (reference sequence). This chain's CDR3 is CASSLEGRGTGELFF.

This clonotype shows up as medium-sized (0.01 to 0.1%) by frequency. This sequence joins TRBV7-9 and TRBJ1-2; TCRdb's D call of TRBD1 is untestable without DNA. Looked up from germline, CDR1 is SEHNR and CDR2 is FQNEAQ (reference sequence). The CDR3 covers 15 residues. This CDR3 is CASSLSGSRDYGYTF.

The chain links TRBV5-5 to TRBJ2-1. Germline V gives CDR1 SGHKS, CDR2 YYEKEE (reference sequence). This CDR3 is 13 amino acids long. CDR3: CASSLVPDNEQFF.

The rearrangement links TRBV13 to TRBJ2-7; TCRdb lists TRBD2, though no DNA is available to test this call. This CDR3 region has 14 residues. The germline V gene has CDR1 PRHDT and CDR2 FYEKMQ (reference sequence). CDR3 sequence: CASSFSGSSYEQYF.

The V call is TRBV11-3, the J call TRBJ2-1; TCRdb lists TRBD2, though no DNA is available to test this call. The CDR3 is 18 amino acids. Germline V gene data show CDR1 as SGHNT and CDR2 as YENEEA. CDR3 residues: CASSLRAGGLSILNEQFF. The full variable domain, in which reference TRBV11-3 and TRBJ2-1 provide the parts outside the CDR3, is EAGVVQSPRYKIIEKKQPVAFWCNPISGHNTLYWYLQNLGQGPELLIRYENEEAVDDSQLPKDRFSAERLKGVDSTLKIQPAELGDSAVYLCASSLRAGGLSILNEQFFGPGTRLTVL.

This clonotype registers medium-sized (0.01 to 0.1%) by frequency. The rearrangement joins TRBV20-1 to TRBJ2-2; the D call from TCRdb, TRBD1, cannot be confirmed without DNA. The CDR3 runs 17 residues. Germline V CDR1 and CDR2: DFQATT, SNEGSKA (reference sequence). The CDR3 loop is CSAEPGPPFQGTGELFF.

This chain links TRBV19 with TRBJ1-2; without DNA, the TCRdb call of TRBD1 cannot be checked. This CDR3 has 16 amino acids. CDR1 and CDR2 (germline): LNHDA, SQIVND (reference sequence). The CDR3 loop is CASSKDIWTFNYGYTF.

The chain uses TRBV7-6 and TRBJ1-2; TCRdb outputs TRBD1, but without DNA this stays unchecked. In germline, CDR1 is SGHVS, CDR2 FNYEAQ. The CDR3 contains 15 residues. The CDR3: CASSLDPGQGYGYTF.

J is TRBJ2-4 and V is TRBV28; the D call from TCRdb, TRBD1, cannot be confirmed without DNA. This CDR3 contains 16 residues. Germline CDR1 and CDR2: MDHEN and SYDVKM. The CDR3 protein is CASGPRGSRAKNIQYF.

The chain employs TRBV7-6 and TRBJ2-1; the D call of TRBD1 rests on TCRdb alone, since no DNA is present to check it. Germline-derived CDR1 and CDR2 are SGHVS and FNYEAQ. There are 14 residues in the CDR3. CDR3 residues: CASSLGGIGNEQFF.

The CDR3 reads CATRVGTSLNSYNEQFF. The chain carries TRBV15 and TRBJ2-1; without DNA, the TCRdb call of TRBD2 cannot be checked. This CDR3 is 17 amino acids long. The germline CDR1 and CDR2 sequences are LNHNV and YYDKDF (reference sequence).

This chain joins TRBV6-5 and TRBJ2-2; TCRdb picks TRBD1, but there is no DNA to check that call. Germline V lookup: CDR1 MNHEY, CDR2 SVGAGI. This CDR3 is 14 amino acids long. CDR3 residues: CASSTSGDTGELFF.

The chain carries TRBV4-1 and TRBJ1-2. Germline V lookup: CDR1 MGHRA, CDR2 YSYEKL. The CDR3 runs 13 residues. The CDR3 is CASSQVRQEIYTF.

The rearrangement joins TRBV18 to TRBJ2-7; absent DNA, TCRdb's TRBD2 call cannot be checked. Germline-derived CDR1 and CDR2 are KGHSH and LQKENI. CDR3 size: 14 residues. CDR3 sequence: CASSLARTDYEQYF.

CDR3 region: CAISESGGTQYF. J is TRBJ2-3 and V is TRBV10-3. There are 12 residues in the CDR3. Per germline, CDR1 ENHRY and CDR2 SYGVKD.

According to its frequency, this clonotype is medium-sized. The J gene is TRBJ2-3, the V gene TRBV6-2 or TRBV6-3; TCRdb returns TRBD2, unconfirmable since there is no DNA. The CDR3 covers 15 residues. CDR1 MNHEY and CDR2 SVGEGT come from the germline V gene. The CDR3 protein is CASSSTSGKADTQYF.

The chain's CDR3 is CASSSRGAWETQYF. This rearrangement joins TRBV27 to TRBJ2-5; the TCRdb D gene call, TRBD1, has no DNA to confirm it. The length of the CDR3 is 14 residues. Germline V gene lookup returns CDR1 MNHEY and CDR2 SMNVEV (reference sequence).

The V call is TRBV3-1, the J call TRBJ1-2; no DNA is available, so the TRBD1 call from TCRdb remains unchecked. CDR3 length equals 18 residues. The V gene's germline CDR1 is LGHDT and CDR2 YNNKEL (reference sequence). The CDR3 reads CASSQVNLQGVGSYGYTF.

This sequence joins TRBV14 and TRBJ2-7; TCRdb names TRBD2, which stays unverified in the absence of DNA. The germline CDR1 and CDR2 sequences are SGHDN and FVKESK. CDR3 length: 16 residues. The chain's CDR3 is CASSQGLGLASYEQYF.

This sequence joins TRBV4-3 and TRBJ1-2; as DNA is missing, the TRBD1 call by TCRdb cannot be tested. Germline V gene lookup returns CDR1 LGHNA and CDR2 YSLEER. This CDR3 contains 19 residues. CDR3: CASSQGSGAATAFPYGYTF.

V usage is TRBV28 and J usage is TRBJ2-7; TCRdb designates TRBD1, a call that cannot be tested without DNA. CDR1 and CDR2 (germline): MDHEN, SYDVKM. The CDR3 covers 15 residues. The CDR3 here is CASSFARTGSYEQYF.